These 19 T cell receptor beta chains were all obtained from the same sample, sequenced in a study of blood T cell repertoires in COVID-19. Assay used: immunoSEQ multiplex PCR; TCRdb lists only in-frame clones, some missing. The profile covers 200,000 to 250,000 clones, with approximately 81% appearing a single time and about a sixth taken by the ten largest. Material for sequencing was peripheral blood. The source of these receptors is a woman of 80 years or more with active or convalescent COVID-19.

V and J are TRBV2 and TRBJ2-5, with D maybe TRBD1 (5 bases). Trimming removed 6 bases from V and 3 bases from J, with 14 bases in between. CDR3 length: 14 amino acids. The V gene's germline CDR1 is SNHLY and CDR2 FYNNEI. CDR3 amino acids: CASRDSGSKETQYF. DNA of the CDR3: TGTGCCAGCAGAGACTCAGGGTCGAAAGAGACCCAGTACTTC. The full variable domain, rest sourced from reference TRBV2 and TRBJ2-5, is EPEVTQTPSHQVTQMGQEVILRCVPISNHLYFYWYRQILGQKVEFLVSFYNNEISEKSEIFDDQFSVERPDGSNFTLKIRSTKLEDSAMYFCASRDSGSKETQYFGPGTRLLVL.

The genes are TRBV5-1 and TRBJ2-7, with D possibly being TRBD1 (7 bases). CDR1 and CDR2 from the germline V gene are SGHRS and YFSETQ. V lost 4 bases and J lost 6, with 26 bases in between. The CDR3 contains 17 residues. The CDR3 is CASSQGGTALTYVEQYF. As DNA, the CDR3 is TGCGCCAGCAGCCAGGGCGGGACAGCTCTTACCTACGTCGAGCAGTACTTC.

About this clone itself: A junction end diverges from the germline sequence, so it may reflect a read error. The chain has TRBV9 and TRBJ2-5; TRBD2 is a possible D gene (6 bases). This CDR3 region has 15 residues. Per the germline V gene, CDR1 is SGDLS and CDR2 is YYNGEE. CDR3 residues: CASSVGPGDQETQYF. In DNA form, the CDR3 reads TGTGCCAGCAGCGTAGGTCCGGGGGACCAGGAGACCCAGTACTTC.

The rearrangement links TRBV12-3 or TRBV12-4 to TRBJ2-5; no firm D call. Trimming took off 5 bases at V and 1 base at J, with 8 bases between the two ends. The CDR3 contains 13 residues. The CDR3 region is CASSLDGQETQYF. CDR3 nucleotide sequence: TGTGCCAGCAGTCTAGACGGCCAAGAGACCCAGTACTTC.

CDR3 nucleotides: TGCGCCAGCAGCTTGGTAGGCGGGAGGGTTCCAGGTGAGCAGTTCTTC. This gives the protein CASSLVGGRVPGEQFF. The chain employs TRBV5-1 and TRBJ2-1; 9 nucleotides agree with TRBD2. CDR3 length: 16 residues. CDR1 and CDR2 (germline): SGHRS, YFSETQ. With 0 bases clipped from V and 9 bases from J, the junction kept 10 bases outside the gene matches.

The V gene is TRBV19, the J gene TRBJ1-1; D gene unclear. This CDR3 spans 16 amino acids. The germline V and J ends were trimmed by 1 base and 0 bases, with 12 bases remaining between them. In germline, CDR1 is LNHDA, CDR2 SQIVND (reference sequence). DNA for the CDR3: TGTGCCAGTAGTATAGTCCCCCTCAGGATGAACACTGAAGCTTTCTTT. Residues: CASSIVPLRMNTEAFF.

The rearrangement uses TRBV27 and TRBJ2-2; weak D call: TRBD1 (6 bases). V was pared by 2 bases and J by 7 bases, with 17 bases between. CDR1 is MNHEY, CDR2 SMNVEV, per germline (reference sequence). The CDR3 has 16 amino acids. CDR3 protein: CASSLGVAGVGGELFF. The CDR3 DNA reads as TGTGCCAGCAGTTTAGGAGTGGCAGGGGTCGGCGGGGAGCTGTTTTTT.

The V gene is TRBV27, the J gene TRBJ2-3, with 8 positions matching TRBD1. V lost 8 bases, J lost 3 bases, and 13 bases stayed unmatched. The CDR3 sequence is 16 residues long. Germline lookup yields CDR1 MNHEY and CDR2 SMNVEV (reference sequence). The CDR3 nucleotides read TGTGCCAGCCAACTCGTGACAGGGGCCAGGACAGATACGCAGTATTTT. This encodes CASQLVTGARTDTQYF.

With respect to this clone: Distinct nucleotide sequences in the sample also encode this CDR3. J is TRBJ1-3 and V is TRBV12-3 or TRBV12-4; no definite D call. This CDR3 is 13 amino acids long. With 8 bases removed from V and 4 bases from J, the gap between germline ends came to 12 bases. Written as DNA, the CDR3 is TGTGCCAGCGGCCGAGGTTCAGGAAACACCATATATTTT. Residues: CASGRGSGNTIYF.

As to this clone: The same CDR3 can be traced to other DNA sequences in this sample. The chain is built from TRBV5-1 and TRBJ2-2; D is uncertain. Trimming pared 2 bases from V and 1 base from J, leaving 6 bases between. Germline V CDR1 and CDR2: SGHRS, YFSETQ. The CDR3 sequence is 14 residues long. CDR3 bases: TGCGCCAGCAGCTTCCGCGGGAACACCGGGGAGCTGTTTTTT. Translated, it gives CASSFRGNTGELFF.

This clone has more than one count but fewer than ten. The same CDR3 arises from other DNA sequences in this sample as well. The genes are TRBV18 and TRBJ2-7; 8 bases match TRBD2. This CDR3 is 14 amino acids long. V gave up 6 bases and J gave up 1 base; unmatched junction bases: 5. The germline V gene encodes CDR1 KGHSH and CDR2 LQKENI. The CDR3 coding sequence is TGTGCCAGCTCTCCCGGGACTAGTTCCTACGAGCAGTACTTC. Protein: CASSPGTSSYEQYF.

This chain uses TRBV5-1 with TRBJ1-4, with D possibly being TRBD1 (5 bases). V was trimmed by 4 bases and J by 4 bases, leaving 20 bases between them. The CDR3 has 17 amino acids. Germline loops: CDR1 SGHRS, CDR2 YFSETQ. CDR3 region: CASSPGQGAVFNEKLFF. DNA for the CDR3: TGCGCCAGCAGCCCAGGGCAGGGTGCGGTTTTTAATGAAAAACTGTTTTTT.

The gene calls are TRBV18 and TRBJ1-5, with 7 positions matching TRBD1. Germline-derived CDR1 and CDR2 are KGHSH and LQKENI. The CDR3 has 15 amino acids. J gave up 4 bases and V 4 bases, and 7 bases lay outside the gene matches. The CDR3 coding sequence is TGTGCCAGCTCACACAGGGGCACAAGGAATCAGCCCCAGCATTTT. This encodes CASSHRGTRNQPQHF.

The chain combines TRBV2 with TRBJ1-4; the match to TRBD1 covers 7 bases. V shed 8 bases and J 3 bases; nucleotides not matched to a gene: 6. Per germline, CDR1 SNHLY and CDR2 FYNNEI. CDR3 length: 14 residues. The CDR3, as DNA: TGTGCCAGCGGAACCCAGGGGGCTAATGAAAAACTGTTTTTT. Translating gives CASGTQGANEKLFF.

V and J are TRBV4-2 and TRBJ2-7; no clear D. Trimming shortened V by 3 bases and J by 2 bases, and 11 bases separated the two germline ends. This CDR3 is 14 amino acids long. Germline V gene sequence: CDR1 LGHNA, CDR2 YNFKEQ. CDR3: CASSQGRLTYEQYF. The CDR3, as DNA: TGTGCCAGCAGCCAGGGCAGGCTAACCTACGAGCAGTACTTC.

This rearrangement joins TRBV5-1 to TRBJ1-2, with D maybe TRBD1 (5 bases). The germline V gene has CDR1 SGHRS and CDR2 YFSETQ. V gave up 0 bases and J gave up 8 bases, with 11 bases separating them. The length of the CDR3 is 13 residues. The CDR3 loop is CASSLVQGRGYTF. Written as DNA, the CDR3 is TGCGCCAGCAGCTTGGTGCAGGGTCGAGGCTACACCTTC.

The V call is TRBV18, the J call TRBJ1-2, with no clear D. Germline values: CDR1 KGHSH, CDR2 LQKENI. CDR3 size: 13 residues. With 6 bases removed from V and 4 bases from J, the gap between germline ends came to 12 bases. The CDR3 reads CASSPGVIYGYTF. CDR3 DNA: TGTGCCAGCTCCCCCGGGGTGATCTATGGCTACACCTTC.

The chain combines TRBV5-6 with TRBJ1-2, with a weak D call TRBD1 (6 bases). CDR1 SGHDT and CDR2 YYEEEE come from the germline V gene. V lost 0 bases to trimming and J lost 3 bases, with 12 bases between them. CDR3 length: 15 amino acids. The CDR3 DNA follows: TGTGCCAGCAGCTTGGGCAGGGGAGGGTACTATGGCTACACCTTC. Encoded protein: CASSLGRGGYYGYTF.

The J gene is TRBJ1-5, the V gene TRBV28; weak D call: TRBD1 (6 bases). Trimming pared 4 bases from V and 1 base from J, leaving 17 bases between. The germline V gene has CDR1 MDHEN and CDR2 SYDVKM. The CDR3 loop spans 17 amino acids. The CDR3 region has the DNA TGTGCCAGCAGTTCCCCAAACAGGGTAAGGAGCAATCAGCCCCAGCATTTT. Amino acid sequence: CASSSPNRVRSNQPQHF.